These T cell receptor beta chains were read from a single sample in a study of technical replicates of blood from a few donors. Assay used: immunoSEQ multiplex PCR; TCRdb lists only in-frame clones, some missing. The sample holds roughly 45,000 clones; more than 85% are singletons and the top ten take around 3.6%. The sample was PBMCs. Receptors originate from a human donor in good health. Some clones in this sample may be carry-over from other donors' samples. The CDR3 runs from the conserved cysteine through the conserved F or W. The order of the fields is V gene, D gene, J gene, clone size, CDR3 DNA, CDR3 protein. D genes are given only for firm matches. Expanded clones are given a class, and other clones once, few, many or no size at all.

V: TRBV11-3; D: NA; J: TRBJ2-3; size: NA; DNA: TGTGCCAGCAGCATTACAGGGTCCACAGATACGCAGTATTTT; CDR3: CASSITGSTDTQYF
V: TRBV14; D: NA; J: TRBJ2-1; size: NA; DNA: TGTGCCAGCAGCCAAGGGACAGAACCGTTCTTC; CDR3: CASSQGTEPFF
V: TRBV2; D: TRBD2; J: TRBJ2-3; size: NA; DNA: TGTGCCAGCAAGCGGGAACTTGGCACAGATACGCAGTATTTT; CDR3: CASKRELGTDTQYF
V: TRBV7-2; D: NA; J: TRBJ1-2; size: NA; DNA: TGTGCCAGCAGCTTAGTTGCCAGCTATGGCTACACCTTC; CDR3: CASSLVASYGYTF
V: TRBV6-5; D: NA; J: TRBJ2-3; size: NA; DNA: TGTGCCAGCAGAGCAGGGCAGTCACGCACAGATACGCAGTATTTT; CDR3: CASRAGQSRTDTQYF
V: TRBV7-2; D: NA; J: TRBJ1-2; size: NA; DNA: TGTGCCAGCAGCCCCGGGGGAGGATCTAACTATGGCTACACCTTC; CDR3: CASSPGGGSNYGYTF
V: TRBV5-1; D: TRBD2; J: TRBJ2-1; size: NA; DNA: TGCGCCAGCATTGAGGTAGCGGGCCACAATGAGCAGTTCTTC; CDR3: CASIEVAGHNEQFF
V: TRBV5-1; D: NA; J: TRBJ2-2; size: NA; DNA: TGCGCCAGCTCCACAGGCAACACCGGGGAGCTGTTTTTT; CDR3: CASSTGNTGELFF
V: TRBV6-5; D: TRBD1; J: TRBJ1-4; size: NA; DNA: TGTGCCAGCAGTATGACAGGGTGGGAAAAACTGTTTTTT; CDR3: CASSMTGWEKLFF
V: TRBV5-3; D: NA; J: TRBJ1-2; size: NA; DNA: TGTGCCAGAAGCTTGGAGCTGGTCAGGGGCTATGGCTACACCTTC; CDR3: CARSLELVRGYGYTF
V: TRBV6-6; D: TRBD1; J: TRBJ1-4; size: NA; DNA: TGTGCCAGCAGGGAATTCGGGACAGTGAATGAAAAACTGTTTTTT; CDR3: CASREFGTVNEKLFF
V: TRBV7-8; D: NA; J: TRBJ1-1; size: NA; DNA: TGTGCCAGCAGCATACCACAGGGGAACACTGAAGCTTTCTTT; CDR3: CASSIPQGNTEAFF
V: TRBV30; D: NA; J: TRBJ2-1; size: NA; DNA: TGTGCCTGGAGTGACCGGGACTCGAGAGGCTGGCGTGATGAGCAGTTCTTC; CDR3: CAWSDRDSRGWRDEQFF
V: TRBV10-3; D: TRBD2; J: TRBJ2-3; size: NA; DNA: TGTGCCACCCTCGCCCGACTAGCGACAGATACGCAGTATTTT; CDR3: CATLARLATDTQYF
V: TRBV5-1; D: TRBD2; J: TRBJ2-1; size: NA; DNA: TGCGCCAGCAGCTTGGAGGCGGGGGGGCCGAATGAGCAGTTCTTC; CDR3: CASSLEAGGPNEQFF
V: TRBV7-8; D: NA; J: TRBJ2-7; size: NA; DNA: TGTGCCAGCAGCCCCTGGACAAATACCTACGAGCAGTACTTC; CDR3: CASSPWTNTYEQYF
V: TRBV7-3; D: NA; J: TRBJ1-1; size: once; DNA: TGTGCCAGCAGCCAAACGACAAGGAACACTGAAGCTTTCTTT; CDR3: CASSQTTRNTEAFF
V: TRBV5-1; D: NA; J: TRBJ2-7; size: NA; DNA: TGCGCCAGCAGCCGTCCGGGGGACCGACCCTACGAGCAGTACTTC; CDR3: CASSRPGDRPYEQYF
V: TRBV6-1; D: NA; J: TRBJ2-7; size: NA; DNA: TGTGCCAGCAGTGCCACCCGGGACTCTTACGAGCAGTACTTC; CDR3: CASSATRDSYEQYF
V: TRBV27; D: TRBD2; J: TRBJ2-5; size: NA; DNA: TGTGCCAGCAGTAGTCGTAGCGGGGGGACCCAAGAGACCCAGTACTTC; CDR3: CASSSRSGGTQETQYF
V: TRBV4-2; D: NA; J: TRBJ2-1; size: NA; DNA: TGTGCCAGCAGCCTGACCGACCTGAGGAGCTCCTACAATGAGCAGTTCTTC; CDR3: CASSLTDLRSSYNEQFF
V: TRBV5-6; D: TRBD1; J: TRBJ1-6; size: NA; DNA: TGTGCCAGCAGCTGGAACAGGGGAGACTCACCCCTCCACTTT; CDR3: CASSWNRGDSPLHF
V: TRBV7-8; D: NA; J: TRBJ1-2; size: NA; DNA: TGTGCCAGCTCGCCCCAACAAAACTATGGCTACACCTTC; CDR3: CASSPQQNYGYTF
V: TRBV5-4; D: NA; J: TRBJ2-2; size: once; DNA: TGTGCCAGCAGTGTCCGGGGGGCTGGCGGGGAGCTGTTTTTT; CDR3: CASSVRGAGGELFF
V: TRBV27; D: NA; J: TRBJ2-5; size: NA; DNA: TGTGCCAGCAGTTTACAGGGAGGATACCAAGAGACCCAGTACTTC; CDR3: CASSLQGGYQETQYF
V: TRBV6-1; D: NA; J: TRBJ2-7; size: NA; DNA: TGTGCCAGCAGTGATCGGGGAACTCGCGAGCAGTACTTC; CDR3: CASSDRGTREQYF
V: TRBV6-6; D: NA; J: TRBJ1-1; size: once; DNA: TGTGCCAGCAGTTCCCACCAGACAGACGAAGCTTTCTTT; CDR3: CASSSHQTDEAFF
V: TRBV7-8; D: TRBD1; J: TRBJ1-6; size: NA; DNA: TGTGCCAGCAGTGTGGGGACAGGGCTTGGTTCACCCCTCCACTTT; CDR3: CASSVGTGLGSPLHF
V: TRBV7-6; D: NA; J: TRBJ1-3; size: NA; DNA: TGTGCCAGCAGCTTGGAGGGTACCATATATTTT; CDR3: CASSLEGTIYF
V: TRBV5-1; D: NA; J: TRBJ1-2; size: NA; DNA: TGCGCCAGCAGCTTGGCCCGGGATGGCTACACCTTC; CDR3: CASSLARDGYTF
V: TRBV6-4; D: NA; J: TRBJ2-7; size: NA; DNA: TGTGCCGGCGATACTGGGCCCTACGAGCAGTACTTC; CDR3: CAGDTGPYEQYF
V: TRBV7-3; D: NA; J: TRBJ1-4; size: NA; DNA: TGTGCCAGCAGCTTAATGGGGGCGCCTAATGAAAAACTGTTTTTT; CDR3: CASSLMGAPNEKLFF
V: TRBV19; D: NA; J: TRBJ2-1; size: NA; DNA: TGTGCCAGTAGTATAGGGGGGAGGGGGTCCTACAATGAGCAGTTCTTC; CDR3: CASSIGGRGSYNEQFF
V: TRBV5-3; D: TRBD1; J: TRBJ2-4; size: NA; DNA: TGTGCCAGAAGCCACCTTCCGACAGGGATGGATAACATTCAGTACTTC; CDR3: CARSHLPTGMDNIQYF
V: TRBV28; D: NA; J: TRBJ1-6; size: NA; DNA: TGTGCCAGCACCCTCCCCATGTCTAGTTCACCCCTCCACTTT; CDR3: CASTLPMSSSPLHF
V: TRBV27; D: NA; J: TRBJ2-7; size: NA; DNA: TGTGCCAGCAGTCCCAGGGTGGGCTACGAGCAGTACTTC; CDR3: CASSPRVGYEQYF
V: TRBV18; D: TRBD2; J: TRBJ2-1; size: NA; DNA: TGTGCCAGCTCACAGCGGACTAGCGGGGGATCCTACAATGAGCAGTTCTTC; CDR3: CASSQRTSGGSYNEQFF
V: TRBV7-6; D: TRBD2; J: TRBJ2-7; size: NA; DNA: TGTGCCAGCAGCTCTGGACTAGCCGCCTACGAGCAGTACTTC; CDR3: CASSSGLAAYEQYF
V: TRBV6-1; D: TRBD1; J: TRBJ1-1; size: NA; DNA: TGTGCCAGCAGTACCCAGACAGGGGTTACCGCTGAAGCTTTCTTT; CDR3: CASSTQTGVTAEAFF
V: TRBV28; D: TRBD1; J: TRBJ1-2; size: NA; DNA: TGTGCCAGCAGACCAGACAGGGCGGATGGCTACACCTTC; CDR3: CASRPDRADGYTF
V: TRBV20-1; D: NA; J: TRBJ2-5; size: NA; DNA: TGCAGTGCTAACCCTAAAGAGACCCAGTACTTC; CDR3: CSANPKETQYF
V: TRBV20-1; D: NA; J: TRBJ1-2; size: NA; DNA: TGCAGTGCGAGGCAGGGTAGTGGCTACACCTTC; CDR3: CSARQGSGYTF
V: TRBV7-9; D: NA; J: TRBJ2-2; size: NA; DNA: TGTGCCAGCAGCTTAGACGGGAGGAACACCGGGGAGCTGTTTTTT; CDR3: CASSLDGRNTGELFF